Each of the 19 T cell receptor beta chains below was sequenced from the same sample in a study of metastatic and nonmetastatic thyroid tumors. TCRdb reassembled clones from the PCR reads with MiXCR. The sample carries about 20,000 clones, around a third recorded once. Each patient went into thyroid surgery without having received any treatment. Material: blood. All receptors come from a male donor with papillary thyroid cancer or a benign thyroid nodule (not recorded which). Some clones in this sample may be carry-over from other donors' samples.

The chain combines TRBV12-3 or TRBV12-4 with TRBJ1-1, with a weak D call TRBD1 (5 bases). This CDR3 comprises 15 residues. V was shortened by 1 base and J by 4 bases, with 13 bases between the two germline ends. The chain's CDR3 is CASSLGSGFGTEAFF. The CDR3 DNA reads as TGTGCCAGCAGTTTAGGGTCAGGGTTCGGCACTGAAGCTTTCTTT.

V is TRBV5-1 and J is TRBJ1-1; TRBD1 is a possible D gene (6 bases). CDR3 size: 15 residues. CDR1 SGHRS and CDR2 YFSETQ come from the germline V gene. V lost 3 bases, J lost 3 bases, and 15 bases lay in between. The CDR3 protein is CASSSGGTEDTEAFF. The CDR3 bases are TGCGCCAGCAGCTCGGGGGGCACAGAAGACACTGAAGCTTTCTTT.

The genes are TRBV7-2 and TRBJ1-1, with D hard to call. Germline loops: CDR1 SGHTA, CDR2 FQGNSA. The CDR3 consists of 13 residues. The germline V and J ends were trimmed by 1 base and 10 bases, with 13 bases remaining between them. The CDR3: CASSLEARIAAFF. The CDR3 DNA is TGTGCCAGCAGCTTAGAGGCGCGGATTGCAGCTTTCTTT.

This clone was seen a few times. Written as DNA, the CDR3 is TGTGCCAGCAGTTTCGGGACAGGGTTCGCTGGCTACACCTTC. Translated, it gives CASSFGTGFAGYTF. V is TRBV12-3 or TRBV12-4 and J is TRBJ1-2; 9 bases agree with TRBD1. V lost 3 bases, J lost 7 bases, and 6 bases stayed unmatched. The CDR3 is 14 amino acids.

The rearrangement joins TRBV5-1 to TRBJ2-7; D is undetermined. The germline CDR1 and CDR2 sequences are SGHRS and YFSETQ. This CDR3 is 14 amino acids long. V was shortened by 1 base and J by 3 bases, with 11 bases between the two germline ends. The CDR3 nucleotides are TGCGCCAGCAGCTTGCGGGTAGAAGGCTACGAGCAGTACTTC. The encoded protein is CASSLRVEGYEQYF.

The chain links TRBV6-1 to TRBJ1-1; weak D call: TRBD1 (5 bases). V gave up 2 bases and J gave up 4 bases, with 11 bases separating them. This CDR3 region has 14 residues. CDR1 MNHNS and CDR2 SASEGT come from the germline V gene. CDR3 in amino acids: CASSELPGITEAFF. CDR3 coding DNA: TGTGCCAGCAGTGAATTACCAGGGATCACTGAAGCTTTCTTT.

This clone was recorded at least ten times. The chain couples TRBV3-1 to TRBJ2-3; no reliable D call. Germline CDR1 is LGHDT and CDR2 is YNNKEL (reference sequence). Trimming removed 8 bases at V and 1 base at J, with 7 bases between. The CDR3 is 12 residues long. CDR3 DNA: TGTGCCAGCTCATATCGCACAGATACGCAGTATTTT. It codes for CASSYRTDTQYF.

This rearrangement joins TRBV2 to TRBJ1-6, with D possibly being TRBD1 (6 bases). This CDR3 spans 13 amino acids. The V gene's germline CDR1 is SNHLY and CDR2 FYNNEI. With 6 bases removed from V and 7 bases from J, the gap between germline ends came to 10 bases. This chain's CDR3 is CASSGQKNSPLHF. Here the CDR3 DNA reads TGTGCCAGCAGCGGACAGAAGAATTCACCCCTCCACTTT. Complete variable domain (other parts from reference TRBV2 and TRBJ1-6): EPEVTQTPSHQVTQMGQEVILRCVPISNHLYFYWYRQILGQKVEFLVSFYNNEISEKSEIFDDQFSVERPDGSNFTLKIRSTKLEDSAMYFCASSGQKNSPLHFGNGTRLTVT.

In its sample, this clone is medium-sized. This rearrangement joins TRBV20-1 to TRBJ1-1; no clear D gene. The ends were cut back, 6 bases at V and 5 bases at J, with 13 bases in the middle. CDR1 DFQATT and CDR2 SNEGSKA come from the germline V gene (reference sequence). CDR3 length: 12 amino acids. The chain's CDR3 is CSAQSVRTEAFF. CDR3 bases: TGCAGTGCCCAGTCGGTTAGGACTGAAGCTTTCTTT.

The chain uses TRBV4-1 and TRBJ1-4; D is unresolved. CDR1 is MGHRA, CDR2 YSYEKL, per germline. Trimming shortened V by 5 bases and J by 5 bases, and 12 bases separated the two germline ends. This CDR3 is 14 amino acids long. CDR3 residues: CASSESTVNEKLFF. As DNA, the CDR3 is TGCGCCAGCAGCGAGTCAACAGTCAATGAAAAACTGTTTTTT.

As regards this clone: At one end, the junction sequence differs from germline, possibly due to a read error. The gene calls are TRBV9 and TRBJ2-3; tentatively, D is TRBD1 (7 bases). CDR1 is SGDLS and CDR2 is YYNGEE in the germline V gene. The CDR3 runs to 16 residues. In DNA, the CDR3 is TGCGCCAGCAGCGATCCAGAAGGAGGGGGCGATGATACGCAGTATTTT. Protein sequence: CASSDPEGGGDDTQYF.

This clone was detected a few times. The chain has TRBV28 and TRBJ1-1, with TRBD1 as a possible D gene (5 bases). The length of the CDR3 is 14 residues. Between the trimmed V and J ends, which lost 6 bases and 2 bases, there was a span of 13 bases. Germline CDR1 MDHEN, CDR2 SYDVKM. As DNA, the CDR3 is TGTGCCAGCAGGCTTGACAGTGATAACACTGAAGCTTTCTTT. Protein: CASRLDSDNTEAFF.

This clone was seen a few times. The rearrangement uses TRBV12-3 or TRBV12-4 and TRBJ2-1; 10 nucleotides line up with TRBD2. The CDR3 is made up of 15 amino acids. Losses at the gene ends were 4 bases for V and 9 bases for J; bases not matched to a gene: 9. The CDR3 DNA follows: TGTGCCAGCAGTTCAGCGGGAGGGTCCCGGAGTGAGCAGTTCTTC. Translating gives CASSSAGGSRSEQFF.

The genes are TRBV6-2 or TRBV6-3 and TRBJ2-5; 9 positions match TRBD1. Germline V CDR1 and CDR2: MNHEY, SVGEGT. The ends lost 5 bases at V and 3 bases at J; junction bases unmatched: 4. The CDR3 loop spans 14 amino acids. The CDR3 loop reads CASSTDRGEETQYF. CDR3 nucleotide sequence: TGTGCCAGCAGTACGGACAGGGGAGAAGAGACCCAGTACTTC.

This clone was seen at least ten times. The J gene is TRBJ1-2, the V gene TRBV20-1; D is perhaps TRBD1 (6 bases). V dropped 6 bases and J dropped 8 bases, with 13 bases sitting between them. The CDR3 loop spans 11 amino acids. CDR1 is DFQATT, CDR2 SNEGSKA, per germline (reference sequence). Here the CDR3 reads CSASRGKGYTF. The CDR3 DNA is TGCAGTGCCTCCAGGGGTAAGGGCTACACCTTC.

This clone has just a few counts. The V and J genes are TRBV12-3 or TRBV12-4 and TRBJ2-7; D is perhaps TRBD2 (5 bases). This CDR3 region has 14 residues. V shed 6 bases and J shed 7 bases, with 19 bases lying between them. The CDR3 spells CASSSRESFGEQYF. CDR3 DNA: TGTGCCAGCAGCTCCCGGGAATCTTTTGGGGAGCAGTACTTC.

There are a few counts of this clone. The V and J genes are TRBV7-6 and TRBJ1-1; tentatively, D is TRBD1 (5 bases). Trimming stripped 0 bases from V and 0 bases from J, with 11 bases between. The CDR3 has 16 amino acids. Germline V CDR1 and CDR2: SGHVS, FNYEAQ. The CDR3 is CASSLAKGLLNTEAFF. The CDR3 nucleotides read TGTGCCAGCAGCTTAGCGAAGGGACTTCTGAACACTGAAGCTTTCTTT. Filled out from reference TRBV7-6 and TRBJ1-1, the complete variable domain reads GAGVSQSPRYKVTKRGQDVALRCDPISGHVSLYWYRQALGQGPEFLTYFNYEAQQDKSGLPNDRFSAERPEGSISTLTIQRTEQRDSAMYRCASSLAKGLLNTEAFFGQGTRLTVV.

The chain couples TRBV30 to TRBJ2-5; D unresolved. Trimming cost V 5 bases and J 5 bases, with 9 bases left between them. The CDR3 totals 11 residues. Looked up from germline, CDR1 is GTSNPN and CDR2 is SVGIG (reference sequence). The CDR3 spells CAWASWETQYF. CDR3 sequence (DNA): TGTGCCTGGGCGAGTTGGGAGACCCAGTACTTC.

By sample fraction, this clone is medium-sized. The chain carries TRBV6-2 or TRBV6-3 and TRBJ1-6; D gene ambiguous. The CDR3 sequence is 11 residues long. CDR1 and CDR2 from the germline V gene are MNHEY and SVGEGT. Trimming took 8 bases from V and 8 from J, leaving 7 bases between them. This chain's CDR3 is CASSTDSPLHF. The CDR3 DNA reads as TGTGCCAGCTCGACCGATTCACCCCTCCACTTT.